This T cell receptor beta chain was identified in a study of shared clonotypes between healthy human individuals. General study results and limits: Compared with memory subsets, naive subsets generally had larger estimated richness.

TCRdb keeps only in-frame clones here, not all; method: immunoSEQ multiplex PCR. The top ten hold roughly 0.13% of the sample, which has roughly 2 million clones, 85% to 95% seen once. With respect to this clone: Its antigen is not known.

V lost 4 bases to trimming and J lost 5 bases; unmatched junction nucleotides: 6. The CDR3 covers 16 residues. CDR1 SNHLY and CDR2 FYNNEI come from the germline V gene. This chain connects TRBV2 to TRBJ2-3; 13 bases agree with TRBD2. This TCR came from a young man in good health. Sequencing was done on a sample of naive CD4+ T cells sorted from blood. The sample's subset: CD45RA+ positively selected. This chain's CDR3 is CASSATGLAGIDTQYF. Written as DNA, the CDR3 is TGTGCCAGCAGTGCCACGGGACTAGCGGGAATAGATACGCAGTATTTT.